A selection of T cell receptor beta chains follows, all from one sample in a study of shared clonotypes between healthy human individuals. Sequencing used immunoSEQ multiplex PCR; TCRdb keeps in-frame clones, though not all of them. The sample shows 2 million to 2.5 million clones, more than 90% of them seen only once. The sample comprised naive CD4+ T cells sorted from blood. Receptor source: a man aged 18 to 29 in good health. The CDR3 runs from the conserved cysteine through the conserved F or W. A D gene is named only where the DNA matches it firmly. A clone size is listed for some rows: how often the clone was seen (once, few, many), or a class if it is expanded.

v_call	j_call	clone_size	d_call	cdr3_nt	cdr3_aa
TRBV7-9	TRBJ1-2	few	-	TGTGCCAGCAGCCCTTTACCCGAGAGCGGCTACACCTTC	CASSPLPESGYTF
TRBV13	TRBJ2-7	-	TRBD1	TGTGCCAGCAGGCTGGGACAGGGGGCGATCGAGCAGTACTTC	CASRLGQGAIEQYF
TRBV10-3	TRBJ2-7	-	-	TGTGCCATCAGTGAGTCGTACAGGGACCTAAATGGGCAGTACTTC	CAISESYRDLNGQYF
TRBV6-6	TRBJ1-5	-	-	TGTGCCAGCAGTGGTCAGGGGATCAATCAGCCCCAGCATTTT	CASSGQGINQPQHF
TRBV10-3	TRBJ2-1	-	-	TGTGCCATCAGCGAGGGGGGTCTCTACAATGAGCAGTTCTTC	CAISEGGLYNEQFF
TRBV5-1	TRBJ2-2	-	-	TGCGCCAGCAGCGAAGGGACAAAGAACACCGGGGAGCTGTTTTTT	CASSEGTKNTGELFF
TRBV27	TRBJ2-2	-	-	TGTGCCAGCAGTTTAACAGGGCCGAACACCGGGGAGCTGTTTTTT	CASSLTGPNTGELFF
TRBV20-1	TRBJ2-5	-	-	TGCAGTGCTCACAGGGAAGAGACCCAGTACTTC	CSAHREETQYF
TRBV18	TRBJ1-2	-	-	TGTGCCAGCTCACCAGTGGGGACGGATAACTATGGCTACACCTTC	CASSPVGTDNYGYTF
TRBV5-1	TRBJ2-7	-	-	TGCGCCAGCAGCGCCGGTGGCGGGCCCTACGAGCAGTACTTC	CASSAGGGPYEQYF
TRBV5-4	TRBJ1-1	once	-	TGTGCCAGCAGCTTGGTAGGCTCGAACACTGAAGCTTTCTTT	CASSLVGSNTEAFF
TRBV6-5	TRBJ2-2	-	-	TGTGCCAGCAGTACACAGCAGCGGAGCACCGGGGAGCTGTTTTTT	CASSTQQRSTGELFF
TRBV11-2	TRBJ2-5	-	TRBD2	TGTGCCAGCAGCTTTGCGGGGGGGAAAGAGACCCAGTACTTC	CASSFAGGKETQYF
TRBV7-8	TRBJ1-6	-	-	TGTGCCAGCAGCTTAGTTATCAGCAATAATTCACCCCTCCACTTT	CASSLVISNNSPLHF
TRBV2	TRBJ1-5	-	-	TGTGCCAGCAGGGGGACGGAAAATCAGCCCCAGCATTTT	CASRGTENQPQHF
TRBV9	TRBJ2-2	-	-	TGTGCCAGCAGTGGGAGCTCCAACACCGGGGAGCTGTTTTTT	CASSGSSNTGELFF
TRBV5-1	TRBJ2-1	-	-	TGCGCCAGCAGATCTACCGGGCAGAGTTACAATGAGCAGTTCTTC	CASRSTGQSYNEQFF
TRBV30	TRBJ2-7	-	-	TGTGCCTTGGGAGCCATTTCCCCCGACGAGCAGTACTTC	CALGAISPDEQYF
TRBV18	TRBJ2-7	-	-	TGTGCCAGCTCATCTCCCAGCTCCTACGAGCAGTACTTC	CASSSPSSYEQYF
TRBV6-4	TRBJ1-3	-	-	TGTGCCAGCAGTGAGAGGGACATCCGAAGACTGAACTCTGGAAACACCATATATTTT	CASSERDIRRLNSGNTIYF
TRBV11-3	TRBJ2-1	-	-	TGTGCCAGCAGCTTAGGGTGGGGAGAGGGCGGAAATGAGCAGTTCTTC	CASSLGWGEGGNEQFF
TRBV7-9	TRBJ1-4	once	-	TGTGCCAGCCAAGACAGCCTTAATGAAAAACTGTTTTTT	CASQDSLNEKLFF
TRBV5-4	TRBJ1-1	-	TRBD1	TGTGCCAGCACCATCCCGGGACAGGGGATGAGGACTGAAGCTTTCTTT	CASTIPGQGMRTEAFF
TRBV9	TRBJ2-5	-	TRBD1	TGTGCCAGCAGCGGAACCGGGACAGGGGGCCAAGAGACCCAGTACTTC	CASSGTGTGGQETQYF
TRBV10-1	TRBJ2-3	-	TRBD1	TGCGCCAGCAGTGAGTCCGGACAGGGATACACAGATACGCAGTATTTT	CASSESGQGYTDTQYF
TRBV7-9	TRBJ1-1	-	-	TGTGCCAGCAGCTTGGGCGGGACGGGGGCTGAAGCTTTCTTT	CASSLGGTGAEAFF
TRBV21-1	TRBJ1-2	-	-	TGTGCCAGCAGCAAAGCAGGGGGACGTGGCTACACCTTC	CASSKAGGRGYTF
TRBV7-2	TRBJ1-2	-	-	TGTGCCAGCAGCTTAGAATGGGGCGGCTACACCTTC	CASSLEWGGYTF
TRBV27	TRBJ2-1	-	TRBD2	TGTGCCAGCAGACCCTCGCCCGAGCGGGGGGACTCTCATGGGCAGTTCTTC	CASRPSPERGDSHGQFF
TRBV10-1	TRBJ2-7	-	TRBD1	TGCGCCAGCAGCGTAGGGACAGGAGCCTACGAGCAGTACTTC	CASSVGTGAYEQYF
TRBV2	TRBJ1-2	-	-	TGTGCCAGCAGTGAAGCGCTTCTCCGCGGCTACACCTTC	CASSEALLRGYTF
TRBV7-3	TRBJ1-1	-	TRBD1	TGTGCCAGCAGCTTACAGGGGGAAGCTGAAGCTTTCTTT	CASSLQGEAEAFF